This record covers a single T cell receptor beta chain. V was cut by 6 bases and J by 6 bases, with 8 bases left in between. CDR3 length: 11 residues. Looked up from germline, CDR1 is MNHEY and CDR2 is SMNVEV (reference sequence). This sample stems from a study of control samples from healthy donors and cancer patients. The assay was immunoSEQ multiplex PCR, and TCRdb's table has in-frame clones only and misses some. The sample shows about 150,000 clones, 88% of them seen only once. Sequenced sample: blood. The receptor was isolated from a man between 18 and 29 years old in good health. The gene calls are TRBV27 and TRBJ1-1; unclear D gene. The CDR3 loop reads CASRYRAEAFF. CDR3 DNA: TGTGCCAGCAGATATAGGGCTGAAGCTTTCTTT.